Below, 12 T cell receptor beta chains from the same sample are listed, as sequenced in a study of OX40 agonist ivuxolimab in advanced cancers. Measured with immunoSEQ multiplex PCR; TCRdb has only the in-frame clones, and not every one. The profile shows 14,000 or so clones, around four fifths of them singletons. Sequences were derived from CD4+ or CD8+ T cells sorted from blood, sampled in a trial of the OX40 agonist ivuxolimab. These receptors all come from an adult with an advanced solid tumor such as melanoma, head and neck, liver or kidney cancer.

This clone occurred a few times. CDR3 region: CASSESYEQYF. DNA for the CDR3: TGCGCCAGCAGTGAGTCTTACGAGCAGTACTTC. The chain is built from TRBV10-2 and TRBJ2-7, with D unclear. Trimming pared 0 bases from V and 4 bases from J, leaving 1 base between. CDR1 is WSHSY, CDR2 SAAADI, per germline. The CDR3 runs 11 residues.

This CDR3 is CASSPLTTEAFF. As DNA, the CDR3 is TGTGCCAGCAGCCCTCTGACAACTGAAGCTTTCTTT. V usage is TRBV7-9 and J usage is TRBJ1-1, with D hard to call. Germline V gives CDR1 SEHNR, CDR2 FQNEAQ (reference sequence). Between the trimmed V and J ends, which lost 5 bases and 5 bases, there was a span of 9 bases. This CDR3 region has 12 residues. The complete variable domain, with remaining parts taken from reference TRBV7-9 and TRBJ1-1, reads DTGVSQNPRHKITKRGQNVTFRCDPISEHNRLYWYRQTLGQGPEFLTYFQNEAQLEKSRLLSDRFSAERPKGSFSTLEIQRTEQGDSAMYLCASSPLTTEAFFGQGTRLTVV.

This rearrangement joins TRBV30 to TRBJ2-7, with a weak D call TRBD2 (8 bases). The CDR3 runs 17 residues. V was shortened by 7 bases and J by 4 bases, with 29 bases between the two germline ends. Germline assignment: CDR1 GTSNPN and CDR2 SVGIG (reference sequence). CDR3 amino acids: CASGGVGTVGPPYEQYF. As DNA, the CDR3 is TGTGCCTCGGGGGGGGTCGGGACAGTTGGTCCCCCTTACGAGCAGTACTTC.

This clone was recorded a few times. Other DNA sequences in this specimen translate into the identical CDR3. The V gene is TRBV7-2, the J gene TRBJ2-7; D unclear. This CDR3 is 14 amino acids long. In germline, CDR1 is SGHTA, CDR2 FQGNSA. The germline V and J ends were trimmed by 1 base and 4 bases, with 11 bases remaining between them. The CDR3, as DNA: TGTGCCAGCAGCTTAGGACCTGGTGGGTACGAGCAGTACTTC. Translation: CASSLGPGGYEQYF.

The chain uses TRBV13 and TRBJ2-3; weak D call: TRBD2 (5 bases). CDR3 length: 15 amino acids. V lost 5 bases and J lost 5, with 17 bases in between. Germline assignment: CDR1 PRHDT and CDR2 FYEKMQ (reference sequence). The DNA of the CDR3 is TGTGCCAGCAGCCACCCAGAGAGCGGCAAAGATACGCAGTATTTT. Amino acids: CASSHPESGKDTQYF.

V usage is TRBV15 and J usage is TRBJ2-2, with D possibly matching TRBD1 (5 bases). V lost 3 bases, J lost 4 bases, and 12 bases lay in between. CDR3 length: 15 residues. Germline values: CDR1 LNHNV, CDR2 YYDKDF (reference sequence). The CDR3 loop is CATSREGASTGELFF. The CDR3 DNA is TGTGCCACCAGCAGGGAAGGGGCGTCCACCGGGGAGCTGTTTTTT.

Written as DNA, the CDR3 is TGTGCCAGTAGTATCACAGGGGTCCACGAGCAGTACTTC. It is translated as CASSITGVHEQYF. The chain links TRBV19 to TRBJ2-7; 7 nucleotides align to TRBD1. This CDR3 is 13 amino acids long. Germline CDR1 reads LNHDA; CDR2 reads SQIVND (reference sequence). The V and J ends lost 3 bases and 5 bases, in that order; junction bases with no gene match: 4.

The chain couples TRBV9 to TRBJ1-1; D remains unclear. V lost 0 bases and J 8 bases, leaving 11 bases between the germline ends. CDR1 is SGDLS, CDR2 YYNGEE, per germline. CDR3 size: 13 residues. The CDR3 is CASSVGFSGEAFF. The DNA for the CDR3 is TGTGCCAGCAGCGTAGGCTTCTCTGGGGAAGCTTTCTTT.

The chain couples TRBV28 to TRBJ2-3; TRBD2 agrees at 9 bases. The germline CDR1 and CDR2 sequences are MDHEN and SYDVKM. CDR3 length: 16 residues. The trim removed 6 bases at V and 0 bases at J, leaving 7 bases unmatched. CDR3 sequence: CASRKAGGPSTDTQYF. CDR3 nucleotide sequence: TGTGCCAGCAGAAAAGCGGGAGGACCTAGCACAGATACGCAGTATTTT.

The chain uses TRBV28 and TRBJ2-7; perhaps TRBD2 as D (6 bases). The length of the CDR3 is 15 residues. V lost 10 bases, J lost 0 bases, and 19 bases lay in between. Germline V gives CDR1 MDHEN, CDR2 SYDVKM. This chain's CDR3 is CATALSLASSYEQYF. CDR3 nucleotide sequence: TGTGCCACCGCGCTTTCCCTAGCGTCCTCCTACGAGCAGTACTTC.

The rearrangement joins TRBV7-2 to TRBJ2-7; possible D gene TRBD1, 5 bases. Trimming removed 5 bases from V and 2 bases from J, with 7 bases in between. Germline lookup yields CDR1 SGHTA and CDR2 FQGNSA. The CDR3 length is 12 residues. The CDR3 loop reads CASSRRAYEQYF. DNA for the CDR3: TGTGCCAGCAGCCGCAGGGCCTACGAGCAGTACTTC.

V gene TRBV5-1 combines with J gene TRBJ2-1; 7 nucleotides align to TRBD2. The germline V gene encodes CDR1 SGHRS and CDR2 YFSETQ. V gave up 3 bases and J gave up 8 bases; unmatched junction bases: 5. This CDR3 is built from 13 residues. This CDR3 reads CASSSGLGDEQFF. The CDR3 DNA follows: TGCGCCAGCAGCTCTGGACTAGGAGATGAGCAGTTCTTC.